This T cell receptor beta chain is drawn from a study of blood T cell repertoires in COVID-19. Study as a whole: Samples taken during acute and convalescent COVID-19 were collected in the United States, Italy and Spain. The analysed material was cDNA or gDNA that came from T cells, B-cell-depleted T cells, or PBMCs.

Methods used by the authors: The assay estimated nucleated cells by amplifying reference gene primers. Some clones are missing from TCRdb's copy, which holds only in-frame ones; the method was immunoSEQ multiplex PCR. The V and J calls and clone size were taken over from that table, and D and trimming were inferred from the DNA. The sample yields 140,000 to 150,000 clones, about four fifths seen once. From germline, CDR1 is SNHLY and CDR2 FYNNEI. The CDR3 sequence is 12 residues long. Trimming removed 4 bases from V and 7 bases from J; junction bases left unmatched: 3. The chain has TRBV2 and TRBJ2-5; 7 positions match TRBD2. Specimen: peripheral blood. This TCR was recovered from a man between 65 and 79 years old who had recovered from COVID-19. In DNA form, the CDR3 reads TGTGCCAGCAGTGCGACGGGAGGGACCCAGTACTTC. Protein sequence: CASSATGGTQYF.